The 7 T cell receptor beta chains presented below share a single source sample, sequenced in a study of shared clonotypes between healthy human individuals. Some clones are missing from TCRdb's copy, which holds only in-frame ones; the method was immunoSEQ multiplex PCR. The table lists about 590,000 clones, nearly 97% of them singletons. Naive CD8 cells lacked CD45RO, underwent positive selection for CCR7 and left out terminally differentiated effector memory CD45RA+ cells. The material sequenced was naive CD8+ T cells sorted from blood. The receptors were sampled from a woman in her thirties in good health.

The J gene is TRBJ2-1, the V gene TRBV19, with 7 nucleotides matching TRBD2. Germline values: CDR1 LNHDA, CDR2 SQIVND (reference sequence). The trim removed 6 bases at V and 1 base at J, leaving 12 bases unmatched. This CDR3 is built from 17 residues. CDR3 protein: CASSSKVIGRSYNEQFF. CDR3 sequence (DNA): TGTGCCAGTAGCTCTAAGGTCATCGGGAGGTCCTACAATGAGCAGTTCTTC.

The chain uses TRBV19 and TRBJ2-7; no reliable D call. V was pared by 5 bases and J by 5 bases, with 19 bases between. This CDR3 has 15 amino acids. Germline V gene lookup returns CDR1 LNHDA and CDR2 SQIVND (reference sequence). CDR3 protein: CASSPIPQVLDEQYF. Here the CDR3 DNA reads TGTGCCAGTAGTCCAATCCCGCAGGTTTTGGACGAGCAGTACTTC. The whole variable domain, remainder taken from reference TRBV19 and TRBJ2-7, is DGGITQSPKYLFRKEGQNVTLSCEQNLNHDAMYWYRQDPGQGLRLIYYSQIVNDFQKGDIAEGYSVSREKKESFPLTVTSAQKNPTAFYLCASSPIPQVLDEQYFGPGTRLTVT.

Here the CDR3 DNA reads TGTGCCAGCAGTTACTCGAATCCGGAGGGGTCACCTGAAGCTTTCTTT. Translation: CASSYSNPEGSPEAFF. V usage is TRBV6-5 and J usage is TRBJ1-1; D is perhaps TRBD1 (5 bases). CDR1 MNHEY and CDR2 SVGAGI come from the germline V gene. This CDR3 has 16 amino acids. V gave up 0 bases and J gave up 6 bases, with 17 bases separating them.

The chain links TRBV2 to TRBJ2-3; D call uncertain. The CDR3 is made up of 12 amino acids. The germline CDR1 and CDR2 sequences are SNHLY and FYNNEI. The V end was cut by 8 bases, the J end by 5 bases, with 11 bases between. CDR3: CASRRNIDTQYF. The DNA for the CDR3 is TGTGCCAGCCGACGGAATATAGATACGCAGTATTTT.

The chain combines TRBV7-3 with TRBJ1-1; a possible D gene is TRBD1 (5 bases). Germline loops: CDR1 SGHTA, CDR2 FQGTGA. Trimming took off 5 bases at V and 1 base at J, with 11 bases between the two ends. CDR3 size: 14 residues. The CDR3 protein is CASSASTENTEAFF. Here the CDR3 DNA reads TGTGCCAGCAGCGCCTCGACAGAGAACACTGAAGCTTTCTTT.

The gene calls are TRBV11-2 and TRBJ2-3; D perhaps matches TRBD2 (6 bases). Germline V gives CDR1 SGHAT, CDR2 FQNNGV. Trimming left V 1 base short and J 0 bases short, with 11 bases between. The CDR3 totals 16 residues. The CDR3 DNA sequence: TGTGCCAGCAGCTTAGTTACGGGGACTAGCACAGATACGCAGTATTTT. It yields the protein CASSLVTGTSTDTQYF.

V and J are TRBV15 and TRBJ2-3, with TRBD2 matching 7 bases. Germline CDR1 reads LNHNV; CDR2 reads YYDKDF (reference sequence). Trimming at V came to 1 base and at J to 9 bases, leaving 7 bases not matched to a gene. The CDR3 spans 14 residues. This CDR3 is CATSRAQMTSTQYF. In nucleotides, the CDR3 is TGTGCCACCAGCAGAGCCCAAATGACTAGCACGCAGTATTTT.